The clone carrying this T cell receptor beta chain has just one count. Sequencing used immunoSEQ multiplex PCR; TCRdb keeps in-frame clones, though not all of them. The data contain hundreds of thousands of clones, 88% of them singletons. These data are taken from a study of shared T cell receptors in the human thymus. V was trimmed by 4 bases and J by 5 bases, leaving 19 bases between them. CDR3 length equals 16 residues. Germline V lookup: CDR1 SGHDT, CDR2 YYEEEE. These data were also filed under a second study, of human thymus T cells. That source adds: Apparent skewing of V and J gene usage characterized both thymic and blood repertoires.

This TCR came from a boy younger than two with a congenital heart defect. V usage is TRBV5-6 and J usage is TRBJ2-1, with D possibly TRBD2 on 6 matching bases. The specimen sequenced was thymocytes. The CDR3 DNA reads TGTGCCAGCAGCCCCGGCCGAGTGGGAGGTAACAATGAGCAGTTCTTC. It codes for CASSPGRVGGNNEQFF.